This record concerns one T cell receptor beta chain sequence. Its target is not known. The CDR3 covers 15 residues. V lost 0 bases to trimming and J lost 6 bases; unmatched junction nucleotides: 6. Germline lookup yields CDR1 SEHNR and CDR2 FQNEAQ (reference sequence). This specimen comes from a study of cytomegalovirus exposure and HLA in healthy donors. Across the whole study: Previous work identified roughly 110 million unique TCR beta sequences from roughly 170 million T cells. General study findings and limits: An assumption of roughly uniform sequencing depth across donors underlay the presence/absence analyses. Fewer N-insertions than the roughly 670-donor mean were reportedly shown by an Asian-associated ancestry cluster in a later analysis.

The PCR contained 60 Vbeta and 13 Jbeta primers. The protocol was immunoSEQ multiplex PCR, while the TCRdb copy is restricted to in-frame clones and leaves out a portion. The sample contains 180,000 or so clones, roughly 85% of which appear only once. This rearrangement joins TRBV7-9 to TRBJ1-1; TRBD1 matches 8 bases. Source material: PBMCs. This receptor was taken from a man between 18 and 35 years old in good health and CMV-seropositive. CDR3 nucleotides: TGTGCCAGCAGCTTAGCCGGACAGGGATACGCTGAAGCTTTCTTT. The encoded protein is CASSLAGQGYAEAFF.